This T cell receptor beta chain originates from a study of T cell clonotyping in hematopoietic cell transplantation. Study-level points and caveats: Cells were unsorted, so CD4 and CD8 contributions were not separated.

The repertoire was sequenced with immunoSEQ multiplex PCR; TCRdb's copy has only in-frame clones and lacks some. The table lists 13,000 or so clones, less than 98% of them singletons, with approximately 3.9% in the top ten. The CDR3 sequence is 13 residues long. Germline-derived CDR1 and CDR2 are LNHDA and SQIVND (reference sequence). The germline V and J ends were trimmed by 5 bases and 2 bases, with 7 bases remaining between them. Notes on this clone: Its cognate antigen is unknown.

V and J are TRBV19 and TRBJ1-5; D remains ambiguous. The sample here was peripheral blood mononuclear cells, taken 30 days after allogeneic stem cell transplant. This receptor was obtained from a female patient aged 50-59 years who had an allogeneic stem cell transplant from an unrelated donor, so T cells may come from the graft donor. Some clones in this sample may be carry-over from other donors' samples. As DNA, the CDR3 is TGTGCCAGTAGTGAGCAGCGCAATCAGCCCCAGCATTTT. Residues: CASSEQRNQPQHF.